This T cell receptor (beta chain) was documented in a study of radiotherapy plus CTLA-4 blockade in lung cancer. Study-level findings and limits: Reportedly, early blood T cell clone dynamics best predicted response, with interferon-beta.

The assay was immunoSEQ multiplex PCR, and TCRdb's table has in-frame clones only and misses some. The sample lists roughly 68,000 clones; roughly 80% were seen once. About this clone itself: Its antigen is still unknown.

The trim removed 4 bases at V and 5 bases at J, leaving 8 bases unmatched. The CDR3 covers 14 residues. Germline V lookup: CDR1 SQVTM, CDR2 ANQGSEA. The sample consisted of peripheral blood, taken from a patient treated with radiotherapy plus ipilimumab. The chain is built from TRBV29-1 and TRBJ2-5; 9 positions agree with TRBD2. The receptor comes from a human donor with non-small cell lung cancer who had a complete response to radiotherapy plus ipilimumab. In nucleotides, the CDR3 is TGCAGCGTTGGTGCACTAGCGGGCGGGGAGACCCAGTACTTC. It is translated as CSVGALAGGETQYF.